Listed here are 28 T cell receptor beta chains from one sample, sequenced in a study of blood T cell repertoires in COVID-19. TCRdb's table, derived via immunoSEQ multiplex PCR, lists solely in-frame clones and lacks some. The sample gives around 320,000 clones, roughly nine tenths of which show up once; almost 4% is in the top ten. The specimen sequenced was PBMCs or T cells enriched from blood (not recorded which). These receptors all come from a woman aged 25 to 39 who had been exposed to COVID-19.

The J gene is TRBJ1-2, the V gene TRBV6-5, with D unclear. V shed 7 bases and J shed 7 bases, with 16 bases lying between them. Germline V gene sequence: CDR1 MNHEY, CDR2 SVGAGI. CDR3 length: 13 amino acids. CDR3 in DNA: TGTGCCAGCACCGAAACGACATCCGGTGGCTACACCTTC. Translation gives CASTETTSGGYTF.

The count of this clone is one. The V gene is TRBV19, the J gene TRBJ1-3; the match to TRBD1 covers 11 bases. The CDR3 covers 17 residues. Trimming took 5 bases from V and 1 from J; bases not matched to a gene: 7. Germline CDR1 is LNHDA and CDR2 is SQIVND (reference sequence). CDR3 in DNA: TGTGCCAGTAGTCTATGGACAGGGGGCTTATCTGGAAACACCATATATTTT. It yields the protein CASSLWTGGLSGNTIYF.

Written as DNA, the CDR3 is TGTGCCAGCTCTATCCAGGCTAGCGGGGGAGGCGAGCAGTACTTC. Its protein product is CASSIQASGGGEQYF. The chain employs TRBV7-8 and TRBJ2-7, with TRBD2 matching over 10 bases. The CDR3 totals 15 residues. Per germline, CDR1 SGHVS and CDR2 FQNEAQ. After removal of 8 bases from V and 6 bases from J, the junction contained 13 bases not matched to a gene.

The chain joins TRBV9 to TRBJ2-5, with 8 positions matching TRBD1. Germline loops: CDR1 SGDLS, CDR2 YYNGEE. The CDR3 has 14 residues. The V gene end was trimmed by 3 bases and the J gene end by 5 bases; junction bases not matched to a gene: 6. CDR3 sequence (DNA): TGTGCCAGCAGCGCCCAGGGGGCTAAGGAGACCCAGTACTTC. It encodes CASSAQGAKETQYF.

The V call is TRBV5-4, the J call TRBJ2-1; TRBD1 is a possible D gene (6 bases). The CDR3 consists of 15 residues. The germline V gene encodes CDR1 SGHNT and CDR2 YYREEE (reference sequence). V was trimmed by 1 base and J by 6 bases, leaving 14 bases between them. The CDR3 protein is CASSLLGATLNEQFF. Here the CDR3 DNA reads TGTGCCAGCAGCTTGTTGGGGGCTACCCTCAATGAGCAGTTCTTC. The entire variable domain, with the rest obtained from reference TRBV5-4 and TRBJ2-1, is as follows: ETGVTQSPTHLIKTRGQQVTLRCSSQSGHNTVSWYQQALGQGPQFIFQYYREEENGRGNFPPRFSGLQFPNYSSELNVNALELDDSALYLCASSLLGATLNEQFFGPGTRLTVL.

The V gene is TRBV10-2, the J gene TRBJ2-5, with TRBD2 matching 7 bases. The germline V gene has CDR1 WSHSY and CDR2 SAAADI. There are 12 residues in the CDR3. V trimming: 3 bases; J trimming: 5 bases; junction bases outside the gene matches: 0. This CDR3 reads CASSDGGETQYF. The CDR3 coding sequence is TGCGCCAGCAGTGACGGGGGGGAGACCCAGTACTTC.

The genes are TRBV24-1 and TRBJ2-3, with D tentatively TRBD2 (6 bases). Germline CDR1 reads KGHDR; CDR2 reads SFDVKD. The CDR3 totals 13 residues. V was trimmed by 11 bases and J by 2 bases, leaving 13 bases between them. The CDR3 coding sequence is TGTGCCAGTCAGGGCGGGGACACAGATACGCAGTATTTT. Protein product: CASQGGDTDTQYF.

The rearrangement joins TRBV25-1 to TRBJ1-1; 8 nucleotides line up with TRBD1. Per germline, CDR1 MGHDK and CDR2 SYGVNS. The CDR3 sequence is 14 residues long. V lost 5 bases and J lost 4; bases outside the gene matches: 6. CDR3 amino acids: CASSHNRGTTEAFF. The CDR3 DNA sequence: TGTGCCAGCAGTCACAACAGGGGGACCACTGAAGCTTTCTTT.

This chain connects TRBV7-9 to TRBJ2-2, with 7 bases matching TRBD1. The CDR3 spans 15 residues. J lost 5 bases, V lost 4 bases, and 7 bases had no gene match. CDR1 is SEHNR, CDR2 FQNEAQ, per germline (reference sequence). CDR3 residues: CASSSRTGTTGELFF. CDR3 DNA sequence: TGTGCCAGCAGCTCCCGGACAGGAACAACCGGGGAGCTGTTTTTT.

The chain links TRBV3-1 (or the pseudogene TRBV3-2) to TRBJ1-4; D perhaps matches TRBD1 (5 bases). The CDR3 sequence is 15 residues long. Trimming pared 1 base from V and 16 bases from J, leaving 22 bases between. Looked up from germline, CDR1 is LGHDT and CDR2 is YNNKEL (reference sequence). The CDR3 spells CASSQGIGALEGWFF. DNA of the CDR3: TGTGCCAGCAGCCAAGGGATCGGGGCCTTGGAGGGGTGGTTTTTT.

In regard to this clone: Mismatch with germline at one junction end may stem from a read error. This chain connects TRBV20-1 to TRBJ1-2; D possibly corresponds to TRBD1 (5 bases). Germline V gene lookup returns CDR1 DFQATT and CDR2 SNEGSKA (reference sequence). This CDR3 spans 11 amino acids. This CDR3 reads CSARTSRAPHF. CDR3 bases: TGCAGTGCTAGAACCTCCAGGGCCCCCCACTTC.

This CDR3 is CASSVTGHPYNEQFF. The CDR3 region has the DNA TGTGCCAGCAGTGTCACGGGACATCCCTACAATGAGCAGTTCTTC. The chain employs TRBV2 and TRBJ2-1, with D possibly being TRBD1 (6 bases). The length of the CDR3 is 15 residues. Trimming took 4 bases from V and 2 from J, leaving 12 bases between them. CDR1 and CDR2 (germline): SNHLY, FYNNEI.

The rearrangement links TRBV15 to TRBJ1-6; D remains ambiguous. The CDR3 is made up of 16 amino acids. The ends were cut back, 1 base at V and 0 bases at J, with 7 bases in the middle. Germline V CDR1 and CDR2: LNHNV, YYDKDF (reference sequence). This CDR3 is CATSRGGSSYNSPLHF. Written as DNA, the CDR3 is TGTGCCACCAGCAGAGGCGGCAGCTCCTATAATTCACCCCTCCACTTT.

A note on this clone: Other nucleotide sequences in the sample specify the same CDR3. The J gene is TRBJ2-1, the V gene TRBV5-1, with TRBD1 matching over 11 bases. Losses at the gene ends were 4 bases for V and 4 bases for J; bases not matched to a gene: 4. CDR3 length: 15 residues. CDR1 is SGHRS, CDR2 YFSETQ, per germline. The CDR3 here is CASSDRDRGYNEQFF. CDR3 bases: TGCGCCAGCAGCGACCGGGACAGGGGGTACAATGAGCAGTTCTTC.

CDR3 sequence (DNA): TGTGCCAGCAGCCGAGGCATGGGAGCCACTGAAGCTTTCTTT. Protein product: CASSRGMGATEAFF. This rearrangement joins TRBV14 to TRBJ1-1; D gene ambiguous. Trimming removed 4 bases from V and 4 bases from J, with 13 bases in between. The CDR3 covers 14 residues. Germline V gene data show CDR1 as SGHDN and CDR2 as FVKESK.

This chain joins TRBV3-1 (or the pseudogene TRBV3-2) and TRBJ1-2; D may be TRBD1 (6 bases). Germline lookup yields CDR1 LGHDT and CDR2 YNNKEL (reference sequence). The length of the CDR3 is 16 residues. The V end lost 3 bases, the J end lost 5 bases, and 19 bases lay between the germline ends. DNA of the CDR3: TGTGCCAGCAGCCAGGGGGCCGGGACGGCTTTGTATGGCTACACCTTC. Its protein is CASSQGAGTALYGYTF.

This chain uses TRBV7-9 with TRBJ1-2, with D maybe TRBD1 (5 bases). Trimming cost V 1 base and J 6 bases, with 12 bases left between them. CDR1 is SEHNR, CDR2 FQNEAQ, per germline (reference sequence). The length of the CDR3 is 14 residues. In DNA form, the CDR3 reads TGTGCCAGCAGCTTAGTTGGACGGGGGGATGGCTACACCTTC. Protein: CASSLVGRGDGYTF.

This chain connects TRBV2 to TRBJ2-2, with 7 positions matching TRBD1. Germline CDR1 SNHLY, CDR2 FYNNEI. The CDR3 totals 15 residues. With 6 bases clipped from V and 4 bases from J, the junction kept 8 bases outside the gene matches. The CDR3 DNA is TGTGCCAGCAGACTAACAGGGGACCGCACCGGGGAGCTGTTTTTT. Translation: CASRLTGDRTGELFF.

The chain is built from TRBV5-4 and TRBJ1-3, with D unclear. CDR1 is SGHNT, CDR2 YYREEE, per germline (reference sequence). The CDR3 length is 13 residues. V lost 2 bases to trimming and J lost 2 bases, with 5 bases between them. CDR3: CASSLATGNTIYF. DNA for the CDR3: TGTGCCAGCAGCTTAGCCACTGGAAACACCATATATTTT.

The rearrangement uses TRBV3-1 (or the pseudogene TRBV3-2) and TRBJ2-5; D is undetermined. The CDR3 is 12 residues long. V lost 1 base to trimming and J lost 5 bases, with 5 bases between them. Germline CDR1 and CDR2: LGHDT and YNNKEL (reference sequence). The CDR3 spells CASSQVGETQYF. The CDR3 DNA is TGTGCCAGCAGCCAAGTCGGTGAGACCCAGTACTTC.

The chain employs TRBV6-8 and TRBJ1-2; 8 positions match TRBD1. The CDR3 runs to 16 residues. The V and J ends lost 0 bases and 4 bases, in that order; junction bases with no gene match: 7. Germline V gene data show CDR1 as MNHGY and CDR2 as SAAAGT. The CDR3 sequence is CASSYSRSGGCYGYTF. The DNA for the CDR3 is TGTGCCAGCAGTTACTCGAGGTCAGGGGGCTGCTATGGCTACACCTTC.

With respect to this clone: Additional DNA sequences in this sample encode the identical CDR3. The DNA of the CDR3 is TGTGCCAGCAGCCCGGGGGGTAGCAATCAGCCCCAGCATTTT. Protein: CASSPGGSNQPQHF. The J gene is TRBJ1-5, the V gene TRBV27; a possible D gene is TRBD1 (5 bases). Trimming cost V 6 bases and J 0 bases, with 9 bases left between them. CDR3 size: 14 residues. Germline V gives CDR1 MNHEY, CDR2 SMNVEV (reference sequence).

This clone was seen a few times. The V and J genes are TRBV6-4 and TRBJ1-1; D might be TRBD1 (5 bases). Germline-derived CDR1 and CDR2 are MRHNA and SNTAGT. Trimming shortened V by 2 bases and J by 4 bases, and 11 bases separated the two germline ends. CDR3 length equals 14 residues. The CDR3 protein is CASSDLGGGTEAFF. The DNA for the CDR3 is TGTGCCAGCAGTGACCTCGGGGGGGGCACTGAAGCTTTCTTT.

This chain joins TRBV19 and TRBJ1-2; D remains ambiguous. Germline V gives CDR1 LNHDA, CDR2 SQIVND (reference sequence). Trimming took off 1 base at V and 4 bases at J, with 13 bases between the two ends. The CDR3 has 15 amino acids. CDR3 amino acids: CASSIGRLQPYGYTF. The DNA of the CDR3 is TGTGCCAGTAGTATAGGAAGACTTCAACCCTATGGCTACACCTTC.

Here the CDR3 DNA reads TGTGCCAGTTGCGACAGGGAAAATCAGCCCCAGCATTTT. It yields the protein CASCDRENQPQHF. J is TRBJ1-5 and V is TRBV19; 7 bases match TRBD1. CDR1 and CDR2 (germline): LNHDA, SQIVND (reference sequence). V gave up 8 bases and J gave up 4 bases; unmatched junction bases: 5. This CDR3 spans 13 amino acids.

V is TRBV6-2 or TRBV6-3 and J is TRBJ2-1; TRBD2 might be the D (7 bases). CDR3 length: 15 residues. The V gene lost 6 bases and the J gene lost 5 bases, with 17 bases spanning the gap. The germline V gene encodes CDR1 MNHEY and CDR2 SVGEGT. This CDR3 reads CASSPRGGGNNEQFF. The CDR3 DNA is TGTGCCAGCAGCCCGAGGGGGGGCGGTAACAATGAGCAGTTCTTC.

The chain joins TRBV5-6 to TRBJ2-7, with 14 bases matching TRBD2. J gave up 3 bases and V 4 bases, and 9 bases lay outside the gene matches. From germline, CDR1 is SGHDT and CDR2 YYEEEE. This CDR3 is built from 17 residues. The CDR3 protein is CASSLGTSGGSFYEQYF. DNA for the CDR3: TGTGCCAGCAGCCTCGGGACTAGCGGGGGCTCCTTCTACGAGCAGTACTTC.

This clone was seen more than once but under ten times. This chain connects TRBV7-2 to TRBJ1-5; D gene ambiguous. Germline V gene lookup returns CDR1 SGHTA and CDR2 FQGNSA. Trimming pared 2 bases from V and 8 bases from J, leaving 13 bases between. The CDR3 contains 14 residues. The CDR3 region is CASSLSPGVEPQHF. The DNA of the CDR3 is TGTGCCAGCAGCTTAAGTCCGGGAGTAGAGCCCCAGCATTTT.